This record looks at one T cell receptor beta chain sequence and its context. What this receptor recognizes is not known. No much larger clonotype is one base removed from it; base qualities were not supplied. In total, 666 healthy bone marrow donors made up the cohort. Cohort members were all nominally healthy when sampled, although unrecorded immune exposures were likely present. The donor tested CMV seropositive and was one of the 289 seropositive cohort members. Every donor gave a peripheral blood sample, and the peripheral blood mononuclear cells from that sample were used for TCR beta sequencing. Genomic DNA extraction from the blood cell samples was performed with the Qiagen DNeasy Blood Extraction Kit. Library prep was done by the immunoSEQ multiplex PCR assay. For the multiplex PCR, a mixture combining 60 forward primers for TCR Vbeta segments and 13 reverse primers for TCR Jbeta segments was used. Amplification of the CDR3 region of rearranged TCR beta genes was performed with a multiplex PCR assay on genomic DNA. Amplified TCR beta libraries were sequenced as 87-base-pair reads on the Illumina HiSeq System. The original pipeline was this. A later analysis tallied roughly 78 million unique TCR beta chains across the 700 or so repertoires, and about 12 million of those chains were shared by two or more donors. Raw reads were error-corrected and collapsed into unique sequences with a nearest-neighbor algorithm that merged closely related sequences to remove PCR and sequencing errors. CDR3 sequences were aligned to IMGT reference sequences to assign V, D and J gene segments. For a sequence to be retained, a match of at least six nucleotides to both a V gene segment and a J gene segment was required. Rearrangements were called productive when the CDR3 lacked stop codons and stayed in frame with V and J; all others were non-productive. CDR3 was defined according to IMGT convention as the region running from the second conserved V-encoded cysteine to the conserved J-encoded phenylalanine. The earlier analysis of approximately 500 of the donors excluded sequences that lacked an unambiguous match to a single V gene segment. An earlier analysis of approximately 590 of the donors called V segments functional above 56.7% productive rearrangements and segregating when the between-donor standard deviation exceeded 5%. A statistical classification framework was built to diagnose cytomegalovirus status from the catalog of TCR beta chain sequences. In a later analysis, TCR nucleotide sequences were compared against IMGT/GENE-DB human TR gene sequences so that V and J genes could be assigned. Using the TCRdist pipeline, a later analysis assigned CDR3 sequences along with most-parsimonious VDJ recombination scenarios. In a later analysis, each TCR beta chain was defined by its CDR3 amino acid sequence together with its V-gene family, and reads without a unique V-gene family were excluded. A later analysis removed 592 highly shared, low-generation-probability nucleotide sequences to deal with suspected cross-contamination and a sequencing artifact. A later analysis calculated a clonal expansion index for each public chain from normalized within-repertoire ranks of inferred template counts. Generation probabilities in a later analysis came from a VDJ recombination model fitted to out-of-frame rearrangements, and those results were checked against IGoR. A later analysis scored TCR-TCR, TCR-HLA and TCR-CMV co-occurrence with hypergeometric tests, applying a repertoire-size bias correction to TCR pairs. In a later analysis, false discovery rates were estimated by permuting HLA or CMV assignments 20 times. A later analysis grouped co-occurring TCRs with DBSCAN, adding TCRdist sequence similarity when clustering within HLA-allele-positive subsets. Co-occurrence clustering excluded repertoires with fewer than 30,000 or more than 120,000 public chains, plus five with anomalous nucleotide sharing. The source is immuneACCESS, and TCRdb retained only in-frame sequences with V and J called. Part of the clones is not carried over; for the studies checked, unresolved V genes explain less than half of this, and the remainder is unexplained. That table supplies the V and J calls and clone size; D and trimming were determined from the DNA. The sample contains about 99,000 clones, roughly 80% of them found a single time. The leading ten clones occupy approximately 3.8% of the sample.

This specimen comes from a study of cytomegalovirus exposure and HLA in healthy donors (dated by TCRdb to 2016 to 2017). With respect to the entire study: In an earlier analysis of about 560 of the donors, approximately 300 Gb of sequence data and just under 120 million unique TCR beta sequences from some 170 million T cells were reported. Approximately 330 gigabases of sequencing data and approximately 91 million unique TCR sequences made up an early release that covered around 640 HLA-typed donors. The genetic ancestry cluster associated with self-reported Caucasian donors included over 65% of the 300 to 450 genotyped donors. The aim of the study was to test whether cataloging public T cell receptors could identify signatures of past pathogen exposure. The T cell repertoires of 670 or so subjects were profiled by immunosequencing and related to cytomegalovirus serostatus. Besides the first cohort of 500 to 700 subjects, a separate validation cohort made up of 90 to 150 different subjects was used. The study combined high-throughput TCR immunosequencing, statistical association of individual TCRs with disease status, and machine learning to predict cytomegalovirus infection status. A later analysis re-examined previously published TCR beta repertoires from roughly 720 donors and added high-resolution HLA genotyping to investigate patterns of TCR occurrence. In the later analysis, no new phenotypic data were used to find candidate immune exposures; instead, reliance was placed on TCR beta sequences and their occurrence across donors. To decide whether each TCR beta V gene segment behaved as functional or pseudogenic, an earlier analysis of some 600 of the donors relied on high-throughput TCR beta sequencing. Alongside the repertoire data, information on donor age, sex, ethnicity and CMV serostatus was compiled. A later genetic analysis took genome-wide SNP genotypes for about 55% of the 666 donors and used that subset as a discovery cohort. Every repertoire in the discovery cohort had been generated on one and the same sequencing platform. HLA typing covered class I and class II loci at four-digit resolution. Typing coverage varied by locus: 629-630 donors for A, B, C, DRB1 and DQB1; around 560 for DQA1; more than 600 for DPA1; some 470 for DPB1. Because of strong linkage in the cohort, five DR-DQ haplotypes were treated as single units for association and clustering. On average, around 230,000 unique TCR beta nucleotide sequences were sequenced per donor among a few hundred genotyped donors of the cohort, with 15% to 20% of those sequences being non-productive. Overall study outcomes, separate from this receptor: A later genetic analysis reported fewer N-insertions in productive TCRs among donors in an Asian-associated ancestry cluster than the roughly 620-donor mean. The study gave a list of about 150 TCR beta chains associated with cytomegalovirus. Because the 87-base-pair reads could not distinguish some IMGT-functional V segments, including TRBV6-2 and TRBV6-3, those segments were excluded. Across donors, most TCR sequences were observed very rarely, whereas some public TCRs were present in many individuals. In this cohort, only TCR beta chains were sequenced, and detectable features were limited by the absence of alpha or paired-chain data. CMV serostatus was the only immune exposure information available for the cohort. It was suggested by the authors that the approach could potentially be generalized to other disease states and immunological phenotypes. In vitro tests confirmed that a few of the cytomegalovirus-associated TCR beta chains recognize cytomegalovirus antigens. According to a later analysis, parvovirus B19, influenza, CMV and Epstein-Barr virus appeared linked to several top co-occurrence clusters. According to a later analysis, most CMV-associated TCR beta chains appeared to be HLA-restricted, and the HLA associations seemed to be driven largely by CMV exposure. When HLA alleles, especially DR and DQ, strongly co-occurred, TCR associations were difficult to assign to individual alleles. The classifier was reported to diagnose cytomegalovirus status with high specificity and sensitivity in both the original and validation cohorts. In an earlier analysis of about 600 of the donors, most TCR beta V segments appeared in productive rearrangements about 87% or about 30% of the time, broadly matching IMGT annotations. According to a later analysis, TCR association rates differed among HLA loci, with DRB1 alleles showing the most associated TCRs and HLA-C alleles showing the fewest. A further reported finding was that TCR beta sequences accurately predicted the HLA-A and HLA-B alleles for most subjects in the first cohort. About 15 rarely observed V segments, including chromosome 9 orphons, were excluded from the earlier analysis of about 610 of the donors because counts were too low. A cluster of highly shared sequence variants was judged likely to be a technical artifact of the sequencing pipeline. Presence/absence analyses assumed roughly uniform sequencing depth across donors, an assumption that may not hold. Linkage disequilibrium might explain the correlated functional status among segregating V segments, but an unknown experimental factor could not be ruled out. Because HLA typing was unavailable for some donors at each locus, only the typed subset was used in association tests. In a later analysis, HLA-associated TCR beta chains showed more clonal expansion and lower generation probabilities than non-associated chains that were equally common. Specific HLA alleles were associated with about 17,000 TCR beta sequences at a false discovery rate of 0.05 in a later analysis. An association between a missense DCLRE1C variant and V-gene and J-gene trimming of TCR beta chains was found in a later genetic analysis and replicated in an independent cohort.

The CDR3 goes from the cysteine to the phenylalanine over 13 residues. CDR3 DNA only is kept here, 39 bases in frame from base 1. The germline V gene (reference sequence) yields LNHDA for CDR1 and SQIVND for CDR2. V and J are truncated by 8 bases and 6 bases respectively, leaving an intervening sequence of 14 bases. This clonotype was sampled from a man between 50 and 59 years old in good health and CMV-seropositive. Recombination joined TRBV19 with TRBJ1-5; possibly the D gene is TRBD1, per 5 matching bases. Sequencing was carried out using PBMCs. The CDR3 here reads CASSGIRGQPQHF. The sequence in DNA is TGTGCCAGTTCAGGGATTCGCGGTCAGCCCCAGCATTTT. Supplemented by the reference TRBV19 and TRBJ1-5 proteins around the CDR3, the complete variable domain is DGGITQSPKYLFRKEGQNVTLSCEQNLNHDAMYWYRQDPGQGLRLIYYSQIVNDFQKGDIAEGYSVSREKKESFPLTVTSAQKNPTAFYLCASSGIRGQPQHFGDGTRLSIL.